This T cell receptor beta chain was captured by sequencing in a study of CD8 T cells in ankylosing spondylitis. Germline V gene lookup returns CDR1 DFQATT and CDR2 SNEGSKA (reference sequence). The CDR3 spans 15 residues. After removal of 6 bases from V and 4 bases from J, the junction contained 12 bases not matched to a gene. Worth noting for this clonotype: Its matching antigen is unknown.

Overall study results and limits: Disease-linked clones proved CD8+ and comparatively uncommon in peripheral blood. There were earlier reports of some motif variants in reactive arthritis synovial fluid and blood. Matched synovial fluid from ankylosing spondylitis patients was reported to be enriched for disease-linked clones.

Libraries of TCR beta came from quantitative 5'-RACE with molecular barcodes. MiXCR was run by TCRdb on the 5' RACE reads, yielding one entry per CDR3 protein. The sample has more than 150,000 distinct CDR3 sequences, 15% to 20% seen once; the top ten hold 4.3%. Sequencing used blood, either unsorted or a sorted T cell fraction (not recorded which). This sequence joins TRBV20-1 and TRBJ2-3; 8 nucleotides line up with TRBD2. The TCR comes from a male donor between 5 and 35 years old with ankylosing spondylitis or in good health (not recorded which). The CDR3 sequence is CSAVSGSPPPDTQYF. The CDR3 bases are TGCAGTGCCGTCAGCGGGAGCCCGCCCCCAGATACGCAGTATTTT.